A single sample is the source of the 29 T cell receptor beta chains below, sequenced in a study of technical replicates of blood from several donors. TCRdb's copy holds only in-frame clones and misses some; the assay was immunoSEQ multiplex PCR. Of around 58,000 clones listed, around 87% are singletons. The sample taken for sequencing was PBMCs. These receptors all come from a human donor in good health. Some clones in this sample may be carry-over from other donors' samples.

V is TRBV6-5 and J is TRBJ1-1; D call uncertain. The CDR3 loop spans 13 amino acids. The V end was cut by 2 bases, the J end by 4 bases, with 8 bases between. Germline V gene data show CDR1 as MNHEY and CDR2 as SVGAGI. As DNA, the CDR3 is TGTGCCAGCAGTTACCGCTCGGGCACTGAAGCTTTCTTT. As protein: CASSYRSGTEAFF.

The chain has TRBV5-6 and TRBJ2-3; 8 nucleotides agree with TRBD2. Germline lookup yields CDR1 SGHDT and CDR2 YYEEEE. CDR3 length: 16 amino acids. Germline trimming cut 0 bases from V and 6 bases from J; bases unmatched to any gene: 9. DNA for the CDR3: TGTGCCAGCAGCTTGGGGCTGAGCGGGGGTCCGGATACGCAGTATTTT. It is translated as CASSLGLSGGPDTQYF.

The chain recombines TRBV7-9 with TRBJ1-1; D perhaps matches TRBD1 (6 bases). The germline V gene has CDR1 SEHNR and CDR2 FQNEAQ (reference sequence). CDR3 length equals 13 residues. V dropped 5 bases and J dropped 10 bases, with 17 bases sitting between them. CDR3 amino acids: CASSRGQGPSAFF. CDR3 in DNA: TGTGCCAGCAGCCGAGGGCAGGGGCCGTCAGCTTTCTTT.

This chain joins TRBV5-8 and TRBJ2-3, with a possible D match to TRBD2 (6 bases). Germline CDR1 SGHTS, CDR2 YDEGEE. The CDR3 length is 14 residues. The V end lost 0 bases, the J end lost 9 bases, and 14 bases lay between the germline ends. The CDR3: CASSLEEAGGTQYF. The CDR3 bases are TGTGCCAGCAGCTTGGAGGAGGCCGGAGGGACGCAGTATTTT.

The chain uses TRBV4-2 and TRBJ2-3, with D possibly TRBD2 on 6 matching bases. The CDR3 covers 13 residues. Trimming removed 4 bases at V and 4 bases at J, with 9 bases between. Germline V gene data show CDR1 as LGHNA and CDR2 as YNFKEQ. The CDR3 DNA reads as TGTGCCAGCAGCCCCAGCGGGCCAGATACGCAGTATTTT. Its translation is CASSPSGPDTQYF.

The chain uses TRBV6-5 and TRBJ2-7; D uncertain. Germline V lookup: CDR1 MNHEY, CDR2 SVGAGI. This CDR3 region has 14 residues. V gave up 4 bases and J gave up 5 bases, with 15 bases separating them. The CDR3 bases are TGTGCCAGCAGTTTCTCCGGGTCTCGGAACGAGCAGTACTTC. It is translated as CASSFSGSRNEQYF.

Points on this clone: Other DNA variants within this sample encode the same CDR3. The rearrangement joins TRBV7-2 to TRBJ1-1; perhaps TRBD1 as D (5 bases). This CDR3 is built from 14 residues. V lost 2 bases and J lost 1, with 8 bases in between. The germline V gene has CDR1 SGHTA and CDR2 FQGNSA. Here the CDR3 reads CASSLLGGNTEAFF. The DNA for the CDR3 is TGTGCCAGCAGCTTACTCGGGGGGAACACTGAAGCTTTCTTT.

CDR3: CASSYEGTSFGETQYF. The CDR3 DNA reads TGTGCCAGCAGTTACGAGGGGACTAGCTTTGGGGAGACCCAGTACTTC. This chain joins TRBV6-5 and TRBJ2-5, with 9 bases identical to TRBD2. CDR1 is MNHEY and CDR2 is SVGAGI in the germline V gene. The CDR3 length is 16 residues. J lost 5 bases, V lost 2 bases, and 9 bases had no gene match.

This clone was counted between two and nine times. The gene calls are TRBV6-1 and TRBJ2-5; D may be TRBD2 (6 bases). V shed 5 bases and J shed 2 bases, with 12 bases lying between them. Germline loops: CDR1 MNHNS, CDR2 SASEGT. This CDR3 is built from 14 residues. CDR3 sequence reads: CASSIRGRQETQYF. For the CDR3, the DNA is TGTGCCAGCAGTATACGGGGGAGGCAAGAGACCCAGTACTTC.

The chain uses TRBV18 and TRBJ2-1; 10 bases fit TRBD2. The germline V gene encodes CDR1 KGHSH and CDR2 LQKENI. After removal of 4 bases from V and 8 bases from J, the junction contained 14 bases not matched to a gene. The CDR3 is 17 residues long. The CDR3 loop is CASSQRRSGLASHEQFF. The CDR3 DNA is TGTGCCAGCTCACAGCGTAGGTCGGGACTAGCGTCCCATGAGCAGTTCTTC.

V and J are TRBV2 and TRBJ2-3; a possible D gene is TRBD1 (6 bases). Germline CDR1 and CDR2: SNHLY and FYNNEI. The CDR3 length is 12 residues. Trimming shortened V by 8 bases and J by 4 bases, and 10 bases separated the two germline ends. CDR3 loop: CASGGWADTQYF. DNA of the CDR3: TGTGCCAGCGGGGGCTGGGCAGATACGCAGTATTTT.

The CDR3 loop is CASSYFGVTDTQYF. CDR3 nucleotide sequence: TGTGCCAGCAGTTACTTCGGGGTCACAGATACGCAGTATTTT. The genes are TRBV6-6 and TRBJ2-3, with TRBD2 as a possible D gene (5 bases). The CDR3 has 14 residues. The germline V and J ends were trimmed by 1 base and 2 bases, with 7 bases remaining between them. Germline CDR1 MNHNY, CDR2 SVGAGI (reference sequence).

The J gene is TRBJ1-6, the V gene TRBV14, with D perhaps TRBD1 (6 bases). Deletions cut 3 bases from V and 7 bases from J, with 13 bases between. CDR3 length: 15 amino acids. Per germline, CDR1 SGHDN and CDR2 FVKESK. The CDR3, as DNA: TGTGCCAGCAGCCAGGCCAGGGGCTGGAATTCACCCCTCCACTTT. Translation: CASSQARGWNSPLHF. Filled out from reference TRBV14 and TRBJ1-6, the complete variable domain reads EAGVTQFPSHSVIEKGQTVTLRCDPISGHDNLYWYRRVMGKEIKFLLHFVKESKQDESGMPNNRFLAERTGGTYSTLKVQPAELEDSGVYFCASSQARGWNSPLHFGNGTRLTVT.

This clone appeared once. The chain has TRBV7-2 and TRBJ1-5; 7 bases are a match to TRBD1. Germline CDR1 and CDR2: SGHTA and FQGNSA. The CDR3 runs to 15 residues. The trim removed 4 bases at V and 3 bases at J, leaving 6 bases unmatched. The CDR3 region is CASSYTTGNNQPQHF. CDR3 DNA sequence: TGTGCCAGCAGCTATACGACAGGGAACAATCAGCCCCAGCATTTT.

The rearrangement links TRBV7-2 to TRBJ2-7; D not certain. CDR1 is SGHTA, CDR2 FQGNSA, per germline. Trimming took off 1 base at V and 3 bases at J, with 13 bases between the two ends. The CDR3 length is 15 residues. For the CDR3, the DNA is TGTGCCAGCAGCTTAGTTCATGGCAGTTACTACGAGCAGTACTTC. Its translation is CASSLVHGSYYEQYF.

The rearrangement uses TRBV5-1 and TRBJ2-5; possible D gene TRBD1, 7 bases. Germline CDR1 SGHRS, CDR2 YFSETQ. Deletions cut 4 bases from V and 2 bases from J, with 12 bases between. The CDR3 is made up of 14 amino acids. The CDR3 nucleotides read TGCGCCAGCAGCCCGCGGGGACAGCAAGAGACCCAGTACTTC. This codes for CASSPRGQQETQYF. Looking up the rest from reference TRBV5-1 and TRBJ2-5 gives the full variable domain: KAGVTQTPRYLIKTRGQQVTLSCSPISGHRSVSWYQQTPGQGLQFLFEYFSETQRNKGNFPGRFSGRQFSNSRSEMNVSTLELGDSALYLCASSPRGQQETQYFGPGTRLLVL.

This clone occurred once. Here the CDR3 reads CASSPGQSTSGGETQYF. The CDR3 bases are TGTGCCAGCAGCCCTGGACAGTCTACTAGCGGAGGGGAGACCCAGTACTTC. The chain carries TRBV11-3 and TRBJ2-5, with 8 nucleotides matching TRBD2. This CDR3 comprises 17 residues. CDR1 is SGHNT and CDR2 is YENEEA in the germline V gene. With V trimmed by 5 bases and J by 5 bases, 16 bases remained unmatched. Combining the CDR3 with reference TRBV11-3 and TRBJ2-5 gives the whole variable domain EAGVVQSPRYKIIEKKQPVAFWCNPISGHNTLYWYLQNLGQGPELLIRYENEEAVDDSQLPKDRFSAERLKGVDSTLKIQPAELGDSAVYLCASSPGQSTSGGETQYFGPGTRLLVL.

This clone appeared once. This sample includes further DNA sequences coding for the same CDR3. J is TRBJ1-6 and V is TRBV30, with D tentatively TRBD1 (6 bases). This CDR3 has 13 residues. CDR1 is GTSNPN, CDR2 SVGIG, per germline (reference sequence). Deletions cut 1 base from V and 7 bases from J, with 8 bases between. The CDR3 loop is CAWSEQGNSPLHF. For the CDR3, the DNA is TGTGCCTGGAGTGAACAGGGAAATTCACCCCTCCACTTT.

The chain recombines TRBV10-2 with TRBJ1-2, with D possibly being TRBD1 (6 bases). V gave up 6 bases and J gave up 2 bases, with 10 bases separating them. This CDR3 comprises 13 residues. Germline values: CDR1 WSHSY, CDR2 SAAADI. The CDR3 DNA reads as TGCGCCAGCAGCGCCCAGGGGAACTATGGCTACACCTTC. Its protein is CASSAQGNYGYTF.

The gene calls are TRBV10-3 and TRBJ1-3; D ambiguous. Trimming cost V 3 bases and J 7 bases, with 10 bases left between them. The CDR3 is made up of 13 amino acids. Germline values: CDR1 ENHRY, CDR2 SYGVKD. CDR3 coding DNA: TGTGCCATCAGTGACGGTAGTCGGAACACCATATATTTT. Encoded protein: CAISDGSRNTIYF.

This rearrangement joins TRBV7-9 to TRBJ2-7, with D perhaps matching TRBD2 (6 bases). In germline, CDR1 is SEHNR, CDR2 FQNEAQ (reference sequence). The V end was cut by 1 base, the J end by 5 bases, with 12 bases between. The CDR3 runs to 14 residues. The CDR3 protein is CASSLGGKRDEQYF. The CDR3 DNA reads TGTGCCAGCAGCTTAGGTGGCAAGCGGGACGAGCAGTACTTC.

The CDR3 loop reads CASSQEEGIFEQYF. For the CDR3, the DNA is TGTGCCAGCAGCCAAGAGGAGGGAATATTCGAGCAGTACTTC. V and J are TRBV4-2 and TRBJ2-7; TRBD2 is a possible D gene (6 bases). The CDR3 totals 14 residues. Germline V lookup: CDR1 LGHNA, CDR2 YNFKEQ. V was trimmed by 0 bases and J by 6 bases, leaving 12 bases between them.

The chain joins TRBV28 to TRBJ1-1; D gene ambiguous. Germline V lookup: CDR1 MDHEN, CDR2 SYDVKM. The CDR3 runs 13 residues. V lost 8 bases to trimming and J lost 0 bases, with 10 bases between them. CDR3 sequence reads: CASYNSVNTEAFF. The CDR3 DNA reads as TGTGCCAGCTATAATTCGGTGAACACTGAAGCTTTCTTT.

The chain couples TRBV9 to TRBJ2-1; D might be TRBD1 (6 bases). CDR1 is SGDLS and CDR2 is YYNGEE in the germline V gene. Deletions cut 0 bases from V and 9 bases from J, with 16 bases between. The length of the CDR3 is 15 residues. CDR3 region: CASSVVGGSSGEQFF. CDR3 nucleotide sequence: TGTGCCAGCAGCGTAGTTGGGGGCAGCTCGGGTGAGCAGTTCTTC.

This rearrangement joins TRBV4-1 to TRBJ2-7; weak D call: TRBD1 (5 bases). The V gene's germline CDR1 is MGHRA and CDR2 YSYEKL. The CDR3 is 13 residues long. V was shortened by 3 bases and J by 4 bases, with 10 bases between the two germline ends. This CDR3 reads CASSHAGPYEQYF. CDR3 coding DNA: TGCGCCAGCAGCCACGCAGGGCCTTACGAGCAGTACTTC.

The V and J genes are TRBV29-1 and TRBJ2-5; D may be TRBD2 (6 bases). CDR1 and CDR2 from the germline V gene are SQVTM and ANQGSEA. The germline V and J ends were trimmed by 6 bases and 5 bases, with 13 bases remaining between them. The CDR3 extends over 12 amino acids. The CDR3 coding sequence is TGCAGCGTGGAGGGTTTGGGGGAGACCCAGTACTTC. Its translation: CSVEGLGETQYF.

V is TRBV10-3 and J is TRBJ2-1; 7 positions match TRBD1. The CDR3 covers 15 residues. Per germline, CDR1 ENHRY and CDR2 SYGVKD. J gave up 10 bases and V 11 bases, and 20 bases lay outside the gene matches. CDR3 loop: CAVKAAEMGDREQFF. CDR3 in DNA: TGTGCCGTTAAAGCGGCGGAGATGGGGGACAGAGAGCAGTTCTTC.

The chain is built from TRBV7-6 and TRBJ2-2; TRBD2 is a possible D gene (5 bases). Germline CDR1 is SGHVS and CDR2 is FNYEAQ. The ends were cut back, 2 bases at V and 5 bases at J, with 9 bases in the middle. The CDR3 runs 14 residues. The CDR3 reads CASSLSSGTGELFF. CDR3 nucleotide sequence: TGTGCCAGCAGCTTATCGTCGGGGACCGGGGAGCTGTTTTTT.

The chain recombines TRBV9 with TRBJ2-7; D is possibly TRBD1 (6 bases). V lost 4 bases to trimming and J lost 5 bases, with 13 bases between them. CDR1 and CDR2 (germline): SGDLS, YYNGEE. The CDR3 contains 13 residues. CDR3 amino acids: CASSFRGENEQYF. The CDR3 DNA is TGTGCCAGCAGCTTCAGGGGAGAGAACGAGCAGTACTTC.